A selection of T cell receptor beta chains follows, all from one sample in a study of read filtering for tumor transcriptome and immune sequencing. TCRdb passed the reads through MiXCR, listing each CDR3 protein once. The data hold about 40,000 distinct CDR3 sequences, with approximately 14% observed a single time. Sequencing used a population of CD138-negative cells sorted from bone marrow. Receptors originate from a donor at least 40 years old with multiple myeloma. CDR3s include the opening cysteine and the closing phenylalanine or tryptophan. The D gene is left open where the match is weak. The size entry is marked missing in some rows and otherwise reads once, few, many or a size class.

cdr3_nt	cdr3_aa	v_call	j_call	d_call	clone_size
TGTGCCAGCAGTTACCAGGGGTACACTGAAGCTTTCTTT	CASSYQGYTEAFF	TRBV6-6	TRBJ1-1	.	many
TGCGCCAGCAGCCCGAGAACCACCGGGGAGCTGTTTTTT	CASSPRTTGELFF	TRBV5-1	TRBJ2-2	.	many
TGCAGTGCTAGAGATCGTTGGAATACGCAGTATTTT	CSARDRWNTQYF	TRBV20-1	TRBJ2-3	.	many
TGTGCCAGCAGTTATTCCCCGGACAGGCCCACCTACGAGCAGTACTTC	CASSYSPDRPTYEQYF	TRBV6-2/TRBV6-3	TRBJ2-7	TRBD1	many
TGTGCCAGCAGTTTTTCCTCGACTCAGGGGGGAGGGCGTACCGGGGAGCTGTTTTTT	CASSFSSTQGGGRTGELFF	TRBV12-3/TRBV12-4	TRBJ2-2	.	many
TGCGCCAGCAGCTTTGTAGGTTTGAGAGGGGTTTACAATGAGCAGTTCTTC	CASSFVGLRGVYNEQFF	TRBV5-1	TRBJ2-1	.	many
TGTGCTAGCAGCACCTCGGGCGGCGTAGCTTTCTTT	CASSTSGGVAFF	TRBV7-9	TRBJ1-1	.	many
TGTGCCAGCAGCCAACTGCGGTATGGCTACACCTTC	CASSQLRYGYTF	TRBV3-1	TRBJ1-2	.	many
TGTGCCAGCAGCTCTCCGCCCCGGACAGGTGAAAATCCGCGGTACAATGAGCAGTTCTTC	CASSSPPRTGENPRYNEQFF	TRBV7-9	TRBJ2-1	TRBD1	many
TGCGCCAGCAGCCACGGGACAGGGGAAGAGACCCAGTACTTC	CASSHGTGEETQYF	TRBV4-3	TRBJ2-5	TRBD1	many
TGTGCCAGCAGTGATGGGTATGGCTACACCTTC	CASSDGYGYTF	TRBV2	TRBJ1-2	.	many
TGCGCCAGCCCCGGGACCGCCGAGGCAGATACGCAGTATTTT	CASPGTAEADTQYF	TRBV23-1	TRBJ2-3	.	few
TGCAGTGCTACCGAGTGGCAGGGGGTAGGAACTGAAGCTTTCTTT	CSATEWQGVGTEAFF	TRBV20-1	TRBJ1-1	TRBD1	many
TGTGCCAGCTCACCACCCGGACTAGCGGGCGGCAATGAGCAGTTATTC	CASSPPGLAGGNEQLF	TRBV18	TRBJ2-1	TRBD2	.
TGCAGTGCTAGAGAGGAAGAGACTAGCGGTTTTAGCACAGATACGCAGTATTTT	CSAREEETSGFSTDTQYF	TRBV20-1	TRBJ2-3	TRBD2	many
TGTGCCAGCGGGGAGGACCAGTACTTC	CASGEDQYF	TRBV7-9	TRBJ2-5	.	many
TGTGCCAGCAGCTTATTTGGGGGGGCTGGTGAGCCCCAGCATTTT	CASSLFGGAGEPQHF	TRBV7-2	TRBJ1-5	.	many
TGCAGCGTTGAAAACCCTACAGTCCGAATAGCAGAAGGCTACACCTTC	CSVENPTVRIAEGYTF	TRBV29-1	TRBJ1-2	.	few
TGTGCCACCAGTGCAGCGGGAGGGCCAAACGGGGAGCTGTTTTTT	CATSAAGGPNGELFF	TRBV24-1	TRBJ2-2	TRBD2	many
TGCGCCAGCAGCTTGGAACTGACTCAAGAGACCCAGTACTTC	CASSLELTQETQYF	TRBV5-1	TRBJ2-5	.	many
TGTGCCAGCAGTGAAGCAACTGGAAGTGCGGTTGAAAAACTGTTTTTT	CASSEATGSAVEKLFF	TRBV6-1	TRBJ1-4	.	.
TGTGCCAGCAGCTTAGGTCTAGGGCGAAGGGTGGAGACCCAGTACTTC	CASSLGLGRRVETQYF	TRBV7-2	TRBJ2-5	.	many
TGTGCCAGCAGCTTAACAGGGGGGGACGGGGAGCTGTTTTTT	CASSLTGGDGELFF	TRBV7-3	TRBJ2-2	.	many
TGCAGCGTCCAAGACAGTACGCAGTATTTT	CSVQDSTQYF	TRBV29-1	TRBJ2-3	.	medium-sized
TGTGCCAGCCTTCGGACGGAGACCTACGAGCAGTACTTC	CASLRTETYEQYF	TRBV12-3/TRBV12-4	TRBJ2-7	.	many
TGCGCCAGCAGCTGGACAGGCCGGGGGAACACTGAAGCTTTCTTT	CASSWTGRGNTEAFF	TRBV5-1	TRBJ1-1	TRBD1	many
TGTGCCAGCAGCTTAGACCGCTCATACGAGCAGTACTTC	CASSLDRSYEQYF	TRBV7-2	TRBJ2-7	.	many
TGCAGTGCTAGAACTAGCGGGAGTAATGAGCAGTTCTTC	CSARTSGSNEQFF	TRBV20-1	TRBJ2-1	TRBD2	many